These 10 T cell receptor beta chains originate from one sample sequenced in a study of cytomegalovirus exposure and HLA in healthy donors. With 60 Vbeta and 13 Jbeta primers, the PCR was carried out. Clones were read by immunoSEQ multiplex PCR, and TCRdb kept only the in-frame ones, dropping some. The table includes approximately 110,000 clones, 65% to 85% detected once. The sample comprised PBMCs. These receptors were collected from a woman aged 25 to 39 in good health and CMV-seropositive.

The chain uses TRBV7-2 and TRBJ1-1; possibly TRBD1 for D (6 bases). The CDR3 has 14 amino acids. The ends were cut back, 6 bases at V and 5 bases at J, with 16 bases in the middle. CDR1 and CDR2 from the germline V gene are SGHTA and FQGNSA. CDR3 sequence reads: CASRPTGSRTEAFF. The CDR3 region has the DNA TGTGCCAGCAGGCCGACAGGAAGTCGGACTGAAGCTTTCTTT.

This clone was picked up a small number of times. The CDR3 bases are TGCGCCAGCAGCCTGACTATCTTTGAGACCCAGTACTTC. It yields the protein CASSLTIFETQYF. V usage is TRBV5-1 and J usage is TRBJ2-5; weak D call: TRBD2 (5 bases). Germline V lookup: CDR1 SGHRS, CDR2 YFSETQ. The V and J ends lost 4 bases and 5 bases respectively, with 12 bases between them. The CDR3 covers 13 residues.

The rearrangement joins TRBV6-6 to TRBJ1-1; D not resolved. This CDR3 region has 14 residues. Trimming pared 4 bases from V and 4 bases from J, leaving 13 bases between. Germline V CDR1 and CDR2: MNHNY, SVGAGI (reference sequence). The DNA of the CDR3 is TGTGCCAGCAGTTCGCCACCGGTCGGCACTGAAGCTTTCTTT. Residues: CASSSPPVGTEAFF.

Of note for this clone: One junction end does not reproduce the germline sequence, and a read error may be involved. V and J are TRBV7-9 and TRBJ2-7; maybe TRBD1 (7 bases). From germline, CDR1 is SEHNR and CDR2 FQNEAQ (reference sequence). The length of the CDR3 is 14 residues. In nucleotides, the CDR3 is TGTTCCAGCAGCGCCCAGGGGGGAAACTACGAGCAGTACTTC. Translated: CSSSAQGGNYEQYF.

The V and J genes are TRBV5-1 and TRBJ2-1, with 9 bases aligning to TRBD1. The CDR3 spans 13 residues. V was pared by 5 bases and J by 7 bases, with 4 bases of the junction left unmatched. Germline V lookup: CDR1 SGHRS, CDR2 YFSETQ. Written as DNA, the CDR3 is TGCGCCAGCAGGGCGGACAGGGGAAATGAGCAGTTCTTC. Protein product: CASRADRGNEQFF. The full variable domain, with the rest looked up from reference TRBV5-1 and TRBJ2-1, is KAGVTQTPRYLIKTRGQQVTLSCSPISGHRSVSWYQQTPGQGLQFLFEYFSETQRNKGNFPGRFSGRQFSNSRSEMNVSTLELGDSALYLCASRADRGNEQFFGPGTRLTVL.

The CDR3 spells CATLTWPYEQYF. The CDR3 DNA sequence: TGTGCCACCTTAACGTGGCCCTACGAGCAGTACTTC. The chain recombines TRBV6-1 with TRBJ2-7; D gene uncertain. This CDR3 has 12 residues. Deletions cut 10 bases from V and 2 bases from J, with 12 bases between. Looked up from germline, CDR1 is MNHNS and CDR2 is SASEGT.

This clone was recorded a few times. The CDR3 protein is CASSQGQGSQPQHF. CDR3 bases: TGCGCCAGCAGCCAGGGACAGGGAAGTCAGCCCCAGCATTTT. The chain recombines TRBV4-1 with TRBJ1-5; 9 positions agree with TRBD1. Germline assignment: CDR1 MGHRA and CDR2 YSYEKL. V lost 3 bases and J lost 6; bases outside the gene matches: 3. The CDR3 has 14 amino acids.

This clone was observed many times. The chain has TRBV5-1 and TRBJ2-3; TRBD2 aligns across 7 bases. V was pared by 2 bases and J by 7 bases, with 10 bases of the junction left unmatched. The germline V gene has CDR1 SGHRS and CDR2 YFSETQ. The CDR3 has 15 amino acids. The CDR3 coding sequence is TGCGCCAGCAGCTTAAACGGGGAGGGCTTATATACGCAGTATTTT. Translating gives CASSLNGEGLYTQYF.

The chain employs TRBV14 and TRBJ1-1, with 7 nucleotides matching TRBD1. The CDR3 runs 14 residues. V lost 1 base, J lost 4 bases, and 3 bases stayed unmatched. In germline, CDR1 is SGHDN, CDR2 FVKESK. The CDR3 reads CASSQGGGVTEAFF. CDR3 DNA sequence: TGTGCCAGCAGCCAAGGAGGGGGCGTCACTGAAGCTTTCTTT.

The V call is TRBV10-1, the J call TRBJ1-5; 7 positions agree with TRBD1. After removal of 9 bases from V and 0 bases from J, the junction contained 2 bases not matched to a gene. The length of the CDR3 is 13 residues. Germline assignment: CDR1 WNHNN and CDR2 SYGVQD (reference sequence). The CDR3 reads CASTGDSNQPQHF. In nucleotides, the CDR3 is TGCGCCAGTACAGGGGATAGCAATCAGCCCCAGCATTTT.